These 21 T cell receptor beta chains were sequenced from one sample in a study of immune heterogeneity within non-small cell lung tumors. It was a multiplex PCR that amplified TCR beta CDR3, with 32 V and 13 J primers. MiXCR, applied by TCRdb to the multiplex PCR reads, yields one record per CDR3 protein. The table has around 21,000 distinct CDR3 sequences, about 29% seen once; the top ten hold roughly 4.4%. The template for each sample was roughly 610 ng of genomic DNA, which had been extracted from bulk tumor tissue. Surgeons took several biopsies per primary tumor, spaced far apart, during surgery. Newly diagnosed with untreated non-small cell lung cancer, the patients underwent curative surgery. The specimen sequenced was lung tumor tissue. Receptors were obtained from a middle-aged man with non-small cell lung cancer.

This clonotype showed up just a few times. V is TRBV12-3 or TRBV12-4 and J is TRBJ2-1, with D possibly being TRBD2 (6 bases). This CDR3 spans 15 amino acids. Trimming pared 6 bases from V and 4 bases from J, leaving 16 bases between. Here the CDR3 DNA reads TGTGCCAGCAGCCCAGGGACTCCATGGTACAATGAGCAGTTCTTC. This encodes CASSPGTPWYNEQFF.

The rearrangement uses TRBV7-8 and TRBJ2-1; 7 bases fit TRBD2. Unmatched junction bases numbered 16, after V lost 5 bases and J lost 9 bases. This CDR3 has 16 residues. The germline gives CDR1 SGHVS, CDR2 FQNEAQ. This CDR3 is CASSTRHGGGPGEQFF. CDR3 sequence (DNA): TGTGCCAGCAGCACCCGCCATGGGGGAGGGCCCGGTGAGCAGTTCTTC.

CDR3 residues: CASSLGFNIGLLEPQHF. The CDR3 DNA follows: TGTGCCAGCAGCTTAGGTTTTAATATAGGGCTTTTGGAGCCCCAGCATTTT. The chain carries TRBV7-4 and TRBJ1-5; D call uncertain. CDR3 length: 17 residues. Trimming pared 1 base from V and 8 bases from J, leaving 21 bases between. Germline lookup yields CDR1 SGHVT and CDR2 SQSDAQ.

This clonotype was detected only a few times. The chain has TRBV5-1 and TRBJ2-7; 14 bases align to TRBD2. The CDR3 contains 18 residues. CDR1 is SGHRS and CDR2 is YFSETQ in the germline V gene. After removal of 0 bases from V and 6 bases from J, the junction contained 11 bases not matched to a gene. CDR3 nucleotide sequence: TGCGCCAGCAGCTTGGGGGGGACTAGCGGGAGACCTCAAGGCGAGCAGTACTTC. Translated, it gives CASSLGGTSGRPQGEQYF. The whole variable domain, filled in from reference TRBV5-1 and TRBJ2-7, reads KAGVTQTPRYLIKTRGQQVTLSCSPISGHRSVSWYQQTPGQGLQFLFEYFSETQRNKGNFPGRFSGRQFSNSRSEMNVSTLELGDSALYLCASSLGGTSGRPQGEQYFGPGTRLTVT.

This clonotype is labeled as medium-sized. The chain employs TRBV20-1 and TRBJ2-7; 9 bases agree with TRBD1. The junction had 6 bases not matched to a gene; V was cut back by 4 bases and J by 2 bases. Germline V CDR1 and CDR2: DFQATT, SNEGSKA (reference sequence). The CDR3 is 14 amino acids. The CDR3 nucleotides read TGCAGTGCTATCTTGACAGGGGGGGCCTACGAGCAGTACTTC. It encodes CSAILTGGAYEQYF.

This clonotype has at least ten counts. The V call is TRBV6-4, the J call TRBJ2-3; TRBD2 matches 14 bases. The CDR3 extends over 16 amino acids. V shed 0 bases, J shed 4 bases, and the junction held 0 bases outside the gene matches. Germline V CDR1 and CDR2: MRHNA, SNTAGT. This CDR3 reads CASSDSGLAGADTQYF. CDR3 nucleotide sequence: TGTGCCAGCAGTGACTCGGGACTAGCGGGAGCAGATACGCAGTATTTT.

The J gene is TRBJ2-1, the V gene TRBV5-1, with D possibly being TRBD1 (5 bases). The germline CDR1 and CDR2 sequences are SGHRS and YFSETQ. The CDR3 length is 14 residues. V lost 0 bases and J 14 bases, leaving 18 bases between the germline ends. Here the CDR3 reads CASSLEAGWGRKFF. CDR3 sequence (DNA): TGCGCCAGCAGCTTGGAGGCAGGATGGGGCAGGAAGTTCTTC.

Turning to this clonotype: A much more abundant neighbour one base away suggests this may be a read error. The chain carries TRBV12-3 or TRBV12-4 and TRBJ1-4; TRBD1 matches 7 bases. The CDR3 length is 14 residues. Trimming took 5 bases from V and 5 from J; bases not matched to a gene: 5. In DNA form, the CDR3 reads TGTGCCAGCAGTCCGGTACAGGGGAATGAAAAACTGTTTTTT. Translated, it gives CASSPVQGNEKLFF.

The chain carries TRBV7-9 and TRBJ1-2, with 7 bases aligning to TRBD1. The CDR3 contains 15 residues. Trimming cost V 5 bases and J 1 base; bases outside gene matches: 7. Germline CDR1 is SEHNR and CDR2 is FQNEAQ (reference sequence). The CDR3 loop reads CASSDGGGVNYGYTF. The CDR3 nucleotides are TGTGCCAGCAGCGACGGAGGGGGCGTTAACTATGGCTACACCTTC.

This clonotype has only a few counts. The germline gene is not matched at one end of the junction; a read error may be the cause. The chain uses TRBV6-2 or TRBV6-3 and TRBJ1-2; no reliable D call. This CDR3 contains 16 residues. CDR1 MNHEY and CDR2 SVGEGT come from the germline V gene. The CDR3 nucleotides read TGTGTCAGCAGCCAGACGAGACCGAACCTATTCTATGGCTACACCTTC. Translating gives CVSSQTRPNLFYGYTF.

This clonotype was counted ten times or more. The chain carries TRBV4-1 and TRBJ2-7; a weak D match, TRBD1 (5 bases). The CDR3 is 13 amino acids. V lost 4 bases, J lost 3 bases, and 10 bases lay in between. The V gene's germline CDR1 is MGHRA and CDR2 YSYEKL. In nucleotides, the CDR3 is TGCGCCAGCAGCCGCAGGGTTAACTACGAGCAGTACTTC. Translation gives CASSRRVNYEQYF.

Note on this clonotype: With a much larger clone just one base away, this may be a read error. The chain combines TRBV30 with TRBJ1-1; no reliable D call. This CDR3 has 11 residues. Trimming stripped 7 bases from V and 4 bases from J, with 10 bases between. Germline values: CDR1 GTSNPN, CDR2 SVGIG (reference sequence). CDR3 residues: CAYVPGTEAFF. CDR3 sequence (DNA): TGTGCCTACGTCCCGGGCACTGAAGCTTTCTTT.

This clonotype occurred many times. This CDR3 reads CASSGTVTGAYF. The CDR3 DNA reads as TGTGCCAGCAGCGGGACAGTGACCGGGGCCTATTTT. The chain recombines TRBV27 with TRBJ2-3, with TRBD1 matching 7 bases. The J segment lost 15 bases and the V segment lost 6 bases, leaving 12 bases of the junction unmatched. There are 12 residues in the CDR3. CDR1 MNHEY and CDR2 SMNVEV come from the germline V gene (reference sequence).

The chain combines TRBV5-1 with TRBJ1-2; weak D call: TRBD1 (5 bases). The CDR3 sequence is 12 residues long. V was shortened by 4 bases and J by 8 bases, with 12 bases between the two germline ends. CDR1 and CDR2 from the germline V gene are SGHRS and YFSETQ. DNA for the CDR3: TGCGCCAGCAGCAGTTTGACAGAGGGCTACACCTTC. This sequence encodes CASSSLTEGYTF.

By frequency in the sample, this clonotype is medium-sized. In DNA form, the CDR3 reads TGTGCCAGCAAAATCAGGGAGCAGTACTTC. Translating gives CASKIREQYF. The chain is built from TRBV2 and TRBJ2-7; D not resolved. The CDR3 contains 10 residues. V was trimmed by 7 bases and J by 7 bases, leaving 8 bases between them. Looked up from germline, CDR1 is SNHLY and CDR2 is FYNNEI.

To note about this clonotype: This clone may be a read error of a much larger clone one base away. Given the absence of the conserved phenylalanine or tryptophan at the CDR3 end, a read error is likely. The chain employs TRBV11-3 and TRBJ2-7; weak D call: TRBD2 (6 bases). This CDR3 contains 15 residues. V lost 6 bases to trimming and J lost 0 bases, with 15 bases between them. The germline V gene encodes CDR1 SGHNT and CDR2 YENEEA. CDR3 nucleotide sequence: TGTGCCAGCAGAAAGAACCGGGAGCCCTCCTACGAGCAGTACTTA. Amino acids: CASRKNREPSYEQYL.

Remarks on this clonotype: A read error is likely, as this CDR3 ends without the conserved phenylalanine or tryptophan. This chain connects TRBV10-2 to TRBJ2-2; 10 positions match TRBD2. Germline V CDR1 and CDR2: WSHSY, SAAADI. Trimming took 8 bases from V and 7 from J; bases not matched to a gene: 7. This CDR3 spans 14 amino acids. CDR3 DNA sequence: TGCGCCAGCCACCTAGCGGGAGCAATCGGGGAGCTGTTTTAT. Its protein product is CASHLAGAIGELFY.

This clonotype has ten or more counts. The chain links TRBV3-1 to TRBJ2-7; no clear D gene. This CDR3 spans 15 amino acids. The V end lost 0 bases, the J end lost 0 bases, and 9 bases lay between the germline ends. Germline CDR1 LGHDT, CDR2 YNNKEL (reference sequence). The DNA for the CDR3 is TGTGCCAGCAGCCAAGATCGCAGGAGCTCCTACGAGCAGTACTTC. Amino acid sequence: CASSQDRRSSYEQYF.

V usage is TRBV30 and J usage is TRBJ2-3, with 9 bases identical to TRBD2. The V and J ends lost 1 base and 5 bases, in that order; junction bases with no gene match: 4. Germline loops: CDR1 GTSNPN, CDR2 SVGIG (reference sequence). The CDR3 extends over 14 amino acids. The CDR3 region is CAWSASGIKDTQYF. The CDR3, as DNA: TGTGCCTGGAGTGCTAGCGGGATTAAAGATACGCAGTATTTT.

As to this clonotype: A much larger clone differs from this one at a single base, so this may be a read error. This chain uses TRBV20-1 with TRBJ2-4; the D gene could be TRBD1 or TRBD2 (6 bases each). The V gene's germline CDR1 is DFQATT and CDR2 SNEGSKA (reference sequence). CDR3 length equals 14 residues. The V end was cut by 5 bases, the J end by 3 bases, with 14 bases between. The CDR3 coding sequence is TGCAGTGCTGGAGGGGAGGACAGCAAAAACATTCAGTACTTC. Its protein product is CSAGGEDSKNIQYF.

This clonotype has at least ten counts. The CDR3 here is CSAEGLAGGYSYEQYF. The CDR3 coding sequence is TGCAGTGCCGAGGGACTAGCGGGAGGATACTCCTACGAGCAGTACTTC. The chain recombines TRBV20-1 with TRBJ2-7; TRBD2 matches at 15 bases. There are 16 residues in the CDR3. Per the germline V gene, CDR1 is DFQATT and CDR2 is SNEGSKA (reference sequence). The ends lost 6 bases at V and 0 bases at J; junction bases unmatched: 6.